Included here is one TCR beta chain sequence, with context. This specimen belongs to a study of T cell changes during pregnancy in multiple sclerosis. The assay was immunoSEQ multiplex PCR, and TCRdb's table has in-frame clones only and misses some. Of 65,000 to 90,000 clones listed, roughly nine tenths are singletons. The germline V gene encodes CDR1 MNHEY and CDR2 SMNVEV (reference sequence). V shed 6 bases and J shed 9 bases, with 18 bases lying between them. This CDR3 is built from 14 residues. The chain joins TRBV27 to TRBJ1-5; tentative D call: TRBD1 (6 bases). The source material was PBMCs, sampled in the first trimester of pregnancy. The receptor was derived from a female donor in good health, serving as a control in a pregnancy study. Some clones in this sample may be carry-over from other donors' samples. The DNA of the CDR3 is TGTGCCAGCAGCCAAGGGGGGGCGCGATGGCCCCAGCATTTT. Translated, it gives CASSQGGARWPQHF.